Following are 11 T cell receptor beta chains from one sample sequenced in a study of T cells after posttransplantation cyclophosphamide. Sampled 1 year posttransplant, controls received myeloablative marrow transplants, methotrexate and a calcineurin inhibitor. The assay was immunoSEQ multiplex PCR, and TCRdb's table has in-frame clones only and misses some. The sample includes more than 15,000 clones, roughly 84% of them seen just once. The specimen comprised PBMCs, sampled after an allogeneic stem cell transplant with a calcineurin inhibitor and methotrexate. The source is a male patient aged 45-59 years who received an allogeneic stem cell transplant from an unrelated donor, was CMV-positive, and had chronic GVHD only. The graft donor may be the source of some T cells.

The V and J genes are TRBV4-1 and TRBJ1-2; 8 bases are a match to TRBD1. CDR3 length: 14 residues. Germline loops: CDR1 MGHRA, CDR2 YSYEKL. Unmatched junction bases numbered 4, after V lost 1 base and J lost 6 bases. The CDR3 DNA sequence: TGCGCCAGCAGCCAAGCCGGACAGGGAAATGGCTACACCTTC. Translating gives CASSQAGQGNGYTF.

The V and J genes are TRBV11-2 and TRBJ1-3; possible D gene TRBD1, 6 bases. Germline lookup yields CDR1 SGHAT and CDR2 FQNNGV. The CDR3 spans 14 residues. Trimming cost V 5 bases and J 2 bases, with 10 bases left between them. Here the CDR3 DNA reads TGTGCCAGCAGCCCAGGGACACCTGGAAACACCATATATTTT. Its protein product is CASSPGTPGNTIYF.

The V call is TRBV7-2, the J call TRBJ1-1; D remains ambiguous. The CDR3 spans 17 residues. V lost 5 bases and J lost 0, with 19 bases in between. The V gene's germline CDR1 is SGHTA and CDR2 FQGNSA. The CDR3 sequence is CASSTFPSQFMNTEAFF. The CDR3 DNA reads as TGTGCCAGCAGCACCTTTCCCTCTCAGTTCATGAACACTGAAGCTTTCTTT.

As DNA, the CDR3 is TGTGCCAGCAGTGAAGACACAGGGGGCACCGGGGAGCTGTTTTTT. This encodes CASSEDTGGTGELFF. The V call is TRBV2, the J call TRBJ2-2, with 8 positions matching TRBD1. V lost 1 base, J lost 4 bases, and 2 bases stayed unmatched. The CDR3 length is 15 residues. Looked up from germline, CDR1 is SNHLY and CDR2 is FYNNEI.

This clone was counted only a few times. The gene calls are TRBV13 and TRBJ1-3, with D possibly being TRBD1 (5 bases). CDR3 length: 14 amino acids. CDR1 and CDR2 from the germline V gene are PRHDT and FYEKMQ (reference sequence). Trimming took off 0 bases at V and 4 bases at J, with 7 bases between the two ends. The CDR3 DNA sequence: TGTGCCAGCAGCTTAGGACCAGGGGGAAACACCATATATTTT. This sequence encodes CASSLGPGGNTIYF.

This chain connects TRBV27 to TRBJ1-1, with a tentative D call TRBD1 (6 bases). This CDR3 has 14 residues. V lost 3 bases to trimming and J lost 4 bases, with 12 bases between them. The germline V gene has CDR1 MNHEY and CDR2 SMNVEV (reference sequence). The CDR3 region is CASSLGGARTEAFF. For the CDR3, the DNA is TGTGCCAGCAGTTTGGGGGGGGCACGCACTGAAGCTTTCTTT.

The CDR3 loop reads CASSPIGGSHEKLFF. The CDR3 bases are TGTGCCAGCTCACCAATTGGGGGCAGCCACGAAAAACTGTTTTTT. The chain combines TRBV18 with TRBJ1-4; D is perhaps TRBD1 (6 bases). The CDR3 length is 15 residues. Germline V CDR1 and CDR2: KGHSH, LQKENI. Deletions cut 2 bases from V and 8 bases from J, with 15 bases between.

The rearrangement links TRBV15 to TRBJ2-1, with 10 positions matching TRBD2. CDR1 is LNHNV, CDR2 YYDKDF, per germline (reference sequence). J was trimmed by 8 bases and V by 0 bases; bases with no gene match: 4. The CDR3 is made up of 15 amino acids. CDR3 DNA sequence: TGTGCCACCAGCAGAGATAGCGGGGGGTACGATGAGCAGTTCTTC. Translation: CATSRDSGGYDEQFF.

The J gene is TRBJ2-7, the V gene TRBV27, with TRBD1 identical over 12 bases. The CDR3 sequence is 15 residues long. V lost 0 bases to trimming and J lost 5 bases; unmatched junction nucleotides: 2. Germline V gene data show CDR1 as MNHEY and CDR2 as SMNVEV (reference sequence). CDR3 DNA: TGTGCCAGCAGTTTATCTGGGACAGGGGGCCACGAGCAGTACTTC. Amino acids: CASSLSGTGGHEQYF.

The chain has TRBV11-3 and TRBJ2-5, with 7 bases that match TRBD2. The J segment lost 5 bases and the V segment lost 5 bases, leaving 11 bases of the junction unmatched. The CDR3 extends over 15 amino acids. Germline loops: CDR1 SGHNT, CDR2 YENEEA. The CDR3 protein is CASSPPIRRGETQYF. In DNA form, the CDR3 reads TGTGCCAGCAGCCCCCCCATCAGGCGGGGGGAGACCCAGTACTTC. The full variable domain, in which reference TRBV11-3 and TRBJ2-5 provide the parts outside the CDR3, is EAGVVQSPRYKIIEKKQPVAFWCNPISGHNTLYWYLQNLGQGPELLIRYENEEAVDDSQLPKDRFSAERLKGVDSTLKIQPAELGDSAVYLCASSPPIRRGETQYFGPGTRLLVL.

The CDR3 DNA reads TGTGCCAGCAGCTTGTTAGCGGGGGGGACCGGGGAGCTGTTTTTT. Protein: CASSLLAGGTGELFF. This rearrangement joins TRBV9 to TRBJ2-2; TRBD2 agrees at 11 bases. Germline lookup yields CDR1 SGDLS and CDR2 YYNGEE. The CDR3 is 15 amino acids. V lost 4 bases to trimming and J lost 5 bases; unmatched junction nucleotides: 4.